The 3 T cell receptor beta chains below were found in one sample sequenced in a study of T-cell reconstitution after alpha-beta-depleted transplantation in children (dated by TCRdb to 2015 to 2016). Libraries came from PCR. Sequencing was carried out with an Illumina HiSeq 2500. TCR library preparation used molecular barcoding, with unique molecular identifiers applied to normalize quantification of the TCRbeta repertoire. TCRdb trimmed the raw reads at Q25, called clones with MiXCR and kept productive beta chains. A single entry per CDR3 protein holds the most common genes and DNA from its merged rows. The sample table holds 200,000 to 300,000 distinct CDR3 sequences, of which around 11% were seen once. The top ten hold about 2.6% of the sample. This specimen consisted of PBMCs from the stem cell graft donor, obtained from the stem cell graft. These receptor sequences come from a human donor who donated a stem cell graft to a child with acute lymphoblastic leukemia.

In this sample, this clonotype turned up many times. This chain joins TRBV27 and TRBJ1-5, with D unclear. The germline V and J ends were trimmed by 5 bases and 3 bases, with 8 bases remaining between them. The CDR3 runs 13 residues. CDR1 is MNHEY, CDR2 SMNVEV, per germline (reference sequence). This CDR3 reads CASSPILNQPQHF. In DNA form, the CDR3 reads TGTGCCAGCAGTCCCATACTCAATCAGCCCCAGCATTTT.

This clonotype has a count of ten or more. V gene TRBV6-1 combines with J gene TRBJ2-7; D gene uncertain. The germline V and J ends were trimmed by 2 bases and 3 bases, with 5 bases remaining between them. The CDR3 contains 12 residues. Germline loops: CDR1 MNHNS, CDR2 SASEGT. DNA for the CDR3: TGTGCCAGCAGTGAATTCGGCTACGAGCAGTACTTC. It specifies CASSEFGYEQYF.

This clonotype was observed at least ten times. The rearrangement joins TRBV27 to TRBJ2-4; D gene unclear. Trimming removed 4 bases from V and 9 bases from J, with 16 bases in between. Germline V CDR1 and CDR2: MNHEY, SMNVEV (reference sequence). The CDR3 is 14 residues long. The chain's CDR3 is CASSSEIIGSIQYF. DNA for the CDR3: TGTGCCAGCAGTTCTGAAATTATCGGAAGCATTCAGTACTTC.